These T cell receptor beta chains were read from a single sample in a study of blood T cell repertoires in COVID-19. The data were produced by immunoSEQ multiplex PCR, yet TCRdb's version contains in-frame clones alone and is incomplete. Of 150,000 to 200,000 clones listed, 85% were seen once; the top ten hold 2.5% to 4%. The sample consisted of peripheral blood. The receptors here all came from a human donor with acute or convalescent COVID-19. The donor label of this sample is uncertain. Each CDR3 is given with its conserved first and last residue. D genes are given only for firm matches. Clone size is given for some rows only: seen once, a few or many times, or a class if the clone is expanded.

size	V	D	J	DNA	CDR3
-	TRBV4-3	-	TRBJ2-2	TGCGCCAGCAGCCAAGATCGGGGAATGAACACCGGGGAGCTGTTTTTT	CASSQDRGMNTGELFF
once	TRBV9	-	TRBJ2-7	TGTGCCAGCAGCGTATACGGCGGGGGCCGCTACGAGCAGTACTTC	CASSVYGGGRYEQYF
-	TRBV6-1	-	TRBJ2-7	TGTGCCAGCAGTGAAGAGTGGAGCTCCTACGAGCAGTACTTC	CASSEEWSSYEQYF
-	TRBV30	-	TRBJ1-2	TGTGCCTGGAGTCCCGGGGGGGGGTATGGCTACACCTTC	CAWSPGGGYGYTF
-	TRBV11-2	-	TRBJ2-7	TGTGCCAGCAGGGGATGGGGGGACTCCTACGAGCAGTACTTC	CASRGWGDSYEQYF
-	TRBV2	TRBD1	TRBJ1-4	TGTGCCAGCCTTAACGGACAGGGTAATGAAAAACTGTTTTTT	CASLNGQGNEKLFF
-	TRBV3-1/TRBV3-2	-	TRBJ2-7	TGTGCCAGCAGCCAAGATCTCCAGTCCTACGAGCAGTACTTC	CASSQDLQSYEQYF
-	TRBV27	-	TRBJ1-1	TGTGCCAGCAGTGGGGCAGACAGCTACACTGAAGCTTTCTTT	CASSGADSYTEAFF
-	TRBV6-5	TRBD1	TRBJ2-3	TGTGCCAGCACAACAGGGGGGGATACGCAGTATTTT	CASTTGGDTQYF
few	TRBV19	-	TRBJ1-5	TGTGCCAGTAGTAAGGACACGAAGAGGAATCAGCCCCAGCATTTT	CASSKDTKRNQPQHF
few	TRBV19	TRBD1	TRBJ2-3	TGTGCCAGTAGTGACAGGGGGCGAGGAGATACGCAGTATTTT	CASSDRGRGDTQYF
-	TRBV3-1/TRBV3-2	TRBD1	TRBJ1-6	TGTGCCAGCAGCCATGGACAGGGGGCTTATAATTCACCCCTCCACTTT	CASSHGQGAYNSPLHF
-	TRBV30	TRBD1	TRBJ1-5	TGTGCCTGGAGTCGGGCGGACAGGGGGTTTCGCAATCAGCCCCAGCATTTT	CAWSRADRGFRNQPQHF
-	TRBV12-3/TRBV12-4	-	TRBJ1-2	TGTGCCAGCAGTTTAGCTCAGAAGGGGAACTACACCTTC	CASSLAQKGNYTF
-	TRBV4-3	-	TRBJ1-4	TGCGCCAGCAGCCAAGATCGCATGCGAAAACTGTTTTTT	CASSQDRMRKLFF
-	TRBV4-3	TRBD1	TRBJ1-2	TGCGCCAGCAGCCTAAAGGGGGCGGCTGGCTACACCTTC	CASSLKGAAGYTF
-	TRBV9	TRBD2	TRBJ2-1	TGTGCCAGCAGCGCCCCGCAGCGGGGGGCCAATGAGCAGTTCTTC	CASSAPQRGANEQFF
many	TRBV19	-	TRBJ2-1	TGTGCCAGTAGTATGGGGGGACCTTACAATGAGCAGTTCTTC	CASSMGGPYNEQFF
few	TRBV18	-	TRBJ1-5	TGTGCCAGCTCTCCCGACAACAATCAGCCCCAGCATTTT	CASSPDNNQPQHF
-	TRBV10-3	TRBD1	TRBJ1-5	TGTGCCATCAGTGAGTCTCTGACAGGGGGCTATCAGCCCCAGCATTTT	CAISESLTGGYQPQHF
-	TRBV5-1	-	TRBJ1-2	TGCGCCAGCAGCTTTGGGCAGGCCTACACCTTC	CASSFGQAYTF
-	TRBV20-1	-	TRBJ1-1	TGCAGGGGCCACACTGAAGCTTTCTTT	CRGHTEAFF
-	TRBV19	TRBD1	TRBJ1-2	TGTGCCAGTAGTACGAATACTGGACAGGAAAACTATGGCTACACCTTC	CASSTNTGQENYGYTF
-	TRBV18	-	TRBJ2-7	TGTGCCAGCTCACAGACACCCTCCTACGAGCAGTACTTC	CASSQTPSYEQYF
-	TRBV5-8	-	TRBJ2-2	TGTGCCAGCAGCTTAGTCGCGACTACTAACACCGGGGAGCTGTTTTTT	CASSLVATTNTGELFF
-	TRBV20-1	TRBD2	TRBJ2-1	TGCAGTGCTAGTCGGGCGGGGGTTTACAATGAGCAGTTCTTC	CSASRAGVYNEQFF
-	TRBV10-3	-	TRBJ2-7	TGTGCCATCAGGGGTAGCGGGGACAGCTCCTACGAGCAGTACTTC	CAIRGSGDSSYEQYF
-	TRBV15	-	TRBJ2-1	TGTGCCACCAGCAGAGATAGGGGCTCCTACAATGAGCAGTTCTTC	CATSRDRGSYNEQFF
-	TRBV6-1	-	TRBJ1-2	TGTGCCAGCAGTGTTCTCCAGAGGGAGGGGGGCCGTGGCTACACCTTC	CASSVLQREGGRGYTF
-	TRBV28	TRBD1	TRBJ1-2	TGTGCCAGCAGAAACGGACAGGGGCTAGCCATAAGCTACACCTTC	CASRNGQGLAISYTF
-	TRBV7-3	-	TRBJ2-7	TGTGCCAGCAGCTTAACTCCAAATCCCTACGAGCAGTACTTC	CASSLTPNPYEQYF
-	TRBV5-1	-	TRBJ1-3	TGCGCCAGCAGCTTGACAGGGACTGGAAACACCATATATTTT	CASSLTGTGNTIYF
-	TRBV5-1	-	TRBJ1-6	TGCGCCCGCAGGCGAGGGGGGGTATCCTATAATTCACCCCTCCACTTT	CARRRGGVSYNSPLHF
-	TRBV27	TRBD1	TRBJ1-5	TGTGCCAGCAGTTTATCCGGGACAGGGGGCTCTCAGCCCCAGCATTTT	CASSLSGTGGSQPQHF
-	TRBV4-2	TRBD1	TRBJ2-2	TGTGCCAGCAGCCAGGGCTGGACAGGGGACGGGGAGCTGTTTTTT	CASSQGWTGDGELFF
-	TRBV25-1	TRBD2	TRBJ2-1	TGTGCCAGCAGTGAATCCTCGCTACTAGCGGGGGGGCCGGGTGAGCAGTTCTTC	CASSESSLLAGGPGEQFF
-	TRBV6-2/TRBV6-3	-	TRBJ2-2	TGTGCCAGCAGTGGCCTGACAGTAACCACCGGGGAGCTGTTTTTT	CASSGLTVTTGELFF
-	TRBV25-1	-	TRBJ1-5	TGTGCCAGCAGTGATGAGGGGGACCTGCTCAATCAGCCCCAGCATTTT	CASSDEGDLLNQPQHF
-	TRBV30	TRBD1	TRBJ2-7	TGTGCCTGGAGTGCGGGACAGGGTTACGAGCAGTACTTC	CAWSAGQGYEQYF
-	TRBV9	TRBD2	TRBJ2-2	TGTGCCAGCAGCGTAGAGCGGGGGGGCACCGGGGAGCTGTTTTTT	CASSVERGGTGELFF
-	TRBV27	-	TRBJ1-5	TGTGCCAGCAGTCCCCGGGGAGGGAAGGACGGTCAGCCCCAGCATTTT	CASSPRGGKDGQPQHF
-	TRBV10-2	TRBD1	TRBJ1-1	TGCGCCAGCAGTGATGCCAGGGGGCAGGCTGAAGCTTTCTTT	CASSDARGQAEAFF
few	TRBV24-1	-	TRBJ2-2	TGTGCCACCAGTGAGTCCGGGGAACACACCGGGGAGCTGTTTTTT	CATSESGEHTGELFF
few	TRBV6-5	TRBD1	TRBJ1-6	TGTGCCAGCAGTTTACTGGGACAGGCGGTAAATTCACCCCTCCACTTT	CASSLLGQAVNSPLHF
-	TRBV3-1/TRBV3-2	-	TRBJ1-2	TGTGCCAGCAGCCAAGACCGGACACCCAACTATGGCTACACCTTC	CASSQDRTPNYGYTF
-	TRBV5-1	TRBD2	TRBJ2-3	TGCGCCAGCAGCTATCCCGGGACTAGCGGGGGCACAGATACGCAGTATTTT	CASSYPGTSGGTDTQYF
-	TRBV12-3/TRBV12-4	TRBD1	TRBJ1-1	TGTGCCAGCAGTTTCGGGACAGGGGGTCGCGCTTTCTTT	CASSFGTGGRAFF
-	TRBV5-4	-	TRBJ2-3	TGTGCCAGCAAAGGGGGGGGACACACAGATACGCAGTATTTT	CASKGGGHTDTQYF
-	TRBV27	-	TRBJ2-3	TGTGCCAGCAGTTTAAGAGGTTATACGCAGTATTTT	CASSLRGYTQYF
-	TRBV5-6	-	TRBJ2-2	TGTGCCAGCAGCTTATTAGAAGTTGAGCTGTTTTTT	CASSLLEVELFF
-	TRBV3-1/TRBV3-2	-	TRBJ1-1	TGTGCCAGCAGCCAAGAGGGGGGGACGGAAGGCACTGAAGCTTTCTTT	CASSQEGGTEGTEAFF
-	TRBV7-9	-	TRBJ2-3	TGTGCCAGCAGCTTCCGACAGAACACAGATACGCAGTATTTT	CASSFRQNTDTQYF